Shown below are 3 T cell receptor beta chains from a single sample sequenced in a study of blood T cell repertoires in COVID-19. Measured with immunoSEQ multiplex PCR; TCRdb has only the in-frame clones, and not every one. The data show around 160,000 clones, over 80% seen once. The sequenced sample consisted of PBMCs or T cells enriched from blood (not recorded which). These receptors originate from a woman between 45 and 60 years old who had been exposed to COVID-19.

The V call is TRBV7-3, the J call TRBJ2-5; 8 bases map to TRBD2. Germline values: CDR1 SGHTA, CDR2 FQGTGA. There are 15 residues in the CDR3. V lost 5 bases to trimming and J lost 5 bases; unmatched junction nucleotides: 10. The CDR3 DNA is TGTGCCAGCAGCCCCCGCGGGGGGAATGAGGAGACCCAGTACTTC. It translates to CASSPRGGNEETQYF.

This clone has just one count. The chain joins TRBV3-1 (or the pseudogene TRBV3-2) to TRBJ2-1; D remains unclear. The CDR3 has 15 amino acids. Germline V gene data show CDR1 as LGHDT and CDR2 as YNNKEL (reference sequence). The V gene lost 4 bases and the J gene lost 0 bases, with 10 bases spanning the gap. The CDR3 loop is CASSLTLFSYNEQFF. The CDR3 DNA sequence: TGTGCCAGCAGCCTCACTCTCTTCTCCTACAATGAGCAGTTCTTC.

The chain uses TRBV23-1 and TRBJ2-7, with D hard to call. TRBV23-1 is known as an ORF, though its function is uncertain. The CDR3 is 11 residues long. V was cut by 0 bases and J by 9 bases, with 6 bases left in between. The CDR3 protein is CASSQSPLQYF. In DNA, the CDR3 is TGCGCCAGCAGTCAATCCCCATTGCAGTACTTC.